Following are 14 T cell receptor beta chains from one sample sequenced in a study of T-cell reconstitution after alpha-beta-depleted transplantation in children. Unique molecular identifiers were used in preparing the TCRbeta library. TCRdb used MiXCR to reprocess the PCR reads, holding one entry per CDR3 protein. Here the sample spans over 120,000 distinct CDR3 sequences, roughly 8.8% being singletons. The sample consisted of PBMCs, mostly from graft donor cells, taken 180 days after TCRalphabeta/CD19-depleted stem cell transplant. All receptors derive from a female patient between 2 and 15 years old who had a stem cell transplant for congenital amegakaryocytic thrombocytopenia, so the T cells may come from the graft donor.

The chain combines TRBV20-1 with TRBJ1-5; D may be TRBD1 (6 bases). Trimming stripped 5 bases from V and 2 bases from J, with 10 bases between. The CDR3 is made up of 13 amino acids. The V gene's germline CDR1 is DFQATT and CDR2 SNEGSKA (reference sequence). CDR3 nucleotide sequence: TGCAGTGCTGTGGACAGAGGCAATCAGCCCCAGCATTTT. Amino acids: CSAVDRGNQPQHF.

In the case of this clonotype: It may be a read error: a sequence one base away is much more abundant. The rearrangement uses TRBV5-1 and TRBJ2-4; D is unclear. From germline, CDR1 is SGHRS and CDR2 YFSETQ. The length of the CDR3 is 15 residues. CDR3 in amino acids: CASSLNPETKNSQYF. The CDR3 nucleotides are TGCGCCAGCAGCTTGAATCCAGAGACCAAAAACAGTCAGTACTTC.

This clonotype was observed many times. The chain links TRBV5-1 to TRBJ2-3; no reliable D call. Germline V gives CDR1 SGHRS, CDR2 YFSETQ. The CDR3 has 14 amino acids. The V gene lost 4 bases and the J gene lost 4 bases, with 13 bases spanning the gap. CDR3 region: CASSPIERADTQYF. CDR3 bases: TGCGCCAGCAGCCCAATTGAGCGTGCAGATACGCAGTATTTT.

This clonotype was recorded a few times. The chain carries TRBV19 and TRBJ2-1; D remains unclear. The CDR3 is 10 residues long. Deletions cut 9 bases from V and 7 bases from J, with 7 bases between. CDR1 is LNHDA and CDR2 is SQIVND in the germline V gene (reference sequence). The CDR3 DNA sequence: TGTGCCAGCAGGAGAAATGAGCAGTTCTTC. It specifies CASRRNEQFF.

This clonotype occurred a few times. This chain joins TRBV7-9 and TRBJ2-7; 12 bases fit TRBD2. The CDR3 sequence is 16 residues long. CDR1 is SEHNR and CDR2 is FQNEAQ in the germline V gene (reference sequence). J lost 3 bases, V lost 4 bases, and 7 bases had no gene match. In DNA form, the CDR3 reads TGTGCCAGCAGCTCTAGCGGGGGGGCAGTTAACTACGAGCAGTACTTC. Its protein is CASSSSGGAVNYEQYF.

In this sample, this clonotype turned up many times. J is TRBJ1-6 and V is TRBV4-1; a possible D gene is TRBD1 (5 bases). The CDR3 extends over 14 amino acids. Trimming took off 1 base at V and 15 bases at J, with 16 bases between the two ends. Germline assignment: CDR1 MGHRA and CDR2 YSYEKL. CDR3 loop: CASSQVTPGRGLHF. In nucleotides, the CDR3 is TGCGCCAGCAGCCAAGTAACGCCCGGGAGGGGCCTCCACTTT.

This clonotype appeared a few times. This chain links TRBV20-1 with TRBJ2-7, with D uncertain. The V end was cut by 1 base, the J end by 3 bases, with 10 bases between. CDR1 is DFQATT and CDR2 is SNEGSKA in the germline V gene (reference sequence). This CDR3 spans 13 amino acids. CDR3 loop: CSARGIGGYEQYF. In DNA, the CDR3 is TGCAGTGCTAGAGGGATCGGCGGCTACGAGCAGTACTTC.

The CDR3 DNA follows: TGCAGTGCTAACCGCCGACAGGAGGGGAATGAAAAACTGTTTTTT. It encodes CSANRRQEGNEKLFF. V usage is TRBV20-1 and J usage is TRBJ1-4; D is perhaps TRBD1 (6 bases). The germline gives CDR1 DFQATT, CDR2 SNEGSKA (reference sequence). The CDR3 totals 15 residues. V dropped 4 bases and J dropped 5 bases, with 17 bases sitting between them.

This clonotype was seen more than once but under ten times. DNA for the CDR3: TGTGCCAGCAACCCATGGGACTACTTCTCCTACGAGCAGTACTTC. Translating gives CASNPWDYFSYEQYF. This rearrangement joins TRBV9 to TRBJ2-7; 7 bases align to TRBD2. The CDR3 is made up of 15 amino acids. Germline CDR1 SGDLS, CDR2 YYNGEE. After removal of 6 bases from V and 0 bases from J, the junction contained 9 bases not matched to a gene.

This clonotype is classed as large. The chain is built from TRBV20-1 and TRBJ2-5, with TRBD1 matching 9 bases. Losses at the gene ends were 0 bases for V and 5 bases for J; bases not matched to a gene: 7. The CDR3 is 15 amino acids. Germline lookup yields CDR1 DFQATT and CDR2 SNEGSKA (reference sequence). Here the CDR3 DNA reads TGCAGTGCTAGAGAGGGGGGACAGGGAGTCGAGACCCAGTACTTC. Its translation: CSAREGGQGVETQYF.

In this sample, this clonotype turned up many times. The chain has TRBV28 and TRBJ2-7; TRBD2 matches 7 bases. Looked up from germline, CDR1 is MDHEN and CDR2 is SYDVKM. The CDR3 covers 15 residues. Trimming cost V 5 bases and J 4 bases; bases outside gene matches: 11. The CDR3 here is CASSPHGGRSYEQYF. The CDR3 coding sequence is TGTGCCAGCAGTCCCCACGGGGGGAGGTCGTACGAGCAGTACTTC.

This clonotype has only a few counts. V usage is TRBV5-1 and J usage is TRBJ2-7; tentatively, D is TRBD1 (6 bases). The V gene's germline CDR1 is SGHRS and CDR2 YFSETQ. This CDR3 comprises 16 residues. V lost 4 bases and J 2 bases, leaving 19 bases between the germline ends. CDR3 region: CASSRSMDSQTYEQYF. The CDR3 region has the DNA TGCGCCAGCAGCAGGTCCATGGACAGCCAAACCTACGAGCAGTACTTC. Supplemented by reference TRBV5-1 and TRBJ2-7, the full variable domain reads KAGVTQTPRYLIKTRGQQVTLSCSPISGHRSVSWYQQTPGQGLQFLFEYFSETQRNKGNFPGRFSGRQFSNSRSEMNVSTLELGDSALYLCASSRSMDSQTYEQYFGPGTRLTVT.

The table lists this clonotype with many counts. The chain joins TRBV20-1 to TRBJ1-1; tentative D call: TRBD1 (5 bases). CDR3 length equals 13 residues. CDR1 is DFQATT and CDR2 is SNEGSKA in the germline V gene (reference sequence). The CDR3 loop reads CRTAVGMNTEAFF. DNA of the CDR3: TGCAGGACAGCCGTAGGTATGAACACTGAAGCTTTCTTT.

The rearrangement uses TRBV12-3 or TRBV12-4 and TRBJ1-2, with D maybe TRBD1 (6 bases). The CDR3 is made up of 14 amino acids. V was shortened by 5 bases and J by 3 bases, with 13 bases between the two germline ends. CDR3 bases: TGTGCCAGCAGTCCCACCGGGGGCTACTATGGCTACACCTTC. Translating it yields CASSPTGGYYGYTF.